This TCR beta chain was retrieved from a study of blood T cell repertoires in COVID-19. Per the study methods: Amplification from reference gene primers served as the basis for estimated nucleated cell counts. TCRdb's table, derived via immunoSEQ multiplex PCR, lists solely in-frame clones and lacks some. That table furnishes V, J and clone size, whereas the DNA furnished D and trimming. The table records 120,000 or so clones, 81% of them present only once. Per the germline V gene, CDR1 is GTSNPN and CDR2 is SVGIG (reference sequence). CDR3 length: 11 amino acids. Trimming shortened V by 3 bases and J by 9 bases, and 6 bases separated the two germline ends. The Seattle site enrolled patients during active infection and followed them longitudinally.

The origin of this receptor is a man between 25 and 39 years old with COVID-19, enrolled during active disease. This chain joins TRBV30 and TRBJ1-6; D call uncertain. The sequenced sample consisted of peripheral blood. CDR3 bases: TGTGCCTGGAGCTCTGTTTCACCCCTCCACTTT. Encoded protein: CAWSSVSPLHF.